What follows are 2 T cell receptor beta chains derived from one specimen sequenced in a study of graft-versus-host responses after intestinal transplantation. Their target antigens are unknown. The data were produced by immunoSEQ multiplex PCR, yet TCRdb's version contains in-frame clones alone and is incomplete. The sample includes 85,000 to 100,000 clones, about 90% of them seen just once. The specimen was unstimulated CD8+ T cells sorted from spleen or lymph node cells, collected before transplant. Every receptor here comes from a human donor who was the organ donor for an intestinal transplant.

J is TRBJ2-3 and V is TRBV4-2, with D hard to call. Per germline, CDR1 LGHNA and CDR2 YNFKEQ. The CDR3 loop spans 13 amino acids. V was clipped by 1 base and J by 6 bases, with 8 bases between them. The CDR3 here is CASSQAPGDTQYF. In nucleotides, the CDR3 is TGTGCCAGCAGCCAAGCTCCCGGGGATACGCAGTATTTT.

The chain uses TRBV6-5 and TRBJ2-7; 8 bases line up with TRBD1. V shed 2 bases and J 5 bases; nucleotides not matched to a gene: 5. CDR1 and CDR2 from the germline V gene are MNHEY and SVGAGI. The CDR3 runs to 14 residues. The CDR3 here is CASSYVDRVHEQYF. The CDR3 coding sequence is TGTGCCAGCAGTTACGTGGACAGGGTCCACGAGCAGTACTTC.